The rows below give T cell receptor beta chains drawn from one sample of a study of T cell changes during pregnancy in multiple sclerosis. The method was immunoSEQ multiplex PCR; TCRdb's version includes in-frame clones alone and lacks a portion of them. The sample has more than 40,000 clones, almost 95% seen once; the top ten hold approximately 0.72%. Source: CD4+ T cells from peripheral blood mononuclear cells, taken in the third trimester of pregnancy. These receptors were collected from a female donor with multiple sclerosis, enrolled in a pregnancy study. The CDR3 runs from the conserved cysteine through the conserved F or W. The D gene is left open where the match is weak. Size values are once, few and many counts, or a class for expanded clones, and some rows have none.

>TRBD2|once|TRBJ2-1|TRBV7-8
TGTGCCAGCAGCTTGCGGGAGTCCTTTAATGAGCAGTTCTTC
CASSLRESFNEQFF
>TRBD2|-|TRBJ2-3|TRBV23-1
TGCGCCAGCAGTCAATCGCCTAGCGGACATAGCACAGATACGCAGTATTTT
CASSQSPSGHSTDTQYF
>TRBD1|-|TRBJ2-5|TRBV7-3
TGTGCCAGCAGCTTAGGGACAGGGATGGAGACCCAGTACTTC
CASSLGTGMETQYF
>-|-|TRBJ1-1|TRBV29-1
TGCAGCGCACGCCGCAGGGGGAACACTGAAGCTTTCTTT
CSARRRGNTEAFF
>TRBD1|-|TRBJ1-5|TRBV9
TGTGCCAGCAGCGTAGGGACAGGGAGCAATCAGCCCCAGCATTTT
CASSVGTGSNQPQHF
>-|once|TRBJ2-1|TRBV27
TGTGCCAGCAGAACCCTCCTTGTGGCGGGAACCTCCTACAATGAGCAGTTCTTC
CASRTLLVAGTSYNEQFF
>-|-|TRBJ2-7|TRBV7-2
TGTGCCAGCAGCTCTTCGGGAACCCTGTGGTACTTC
CASSSSGTLWYF
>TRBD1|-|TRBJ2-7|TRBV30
TGTGCCTGGAGTGTACGGCGGACAGGTCCCTACGAGCAGTACTTC
CAWSVRRTGPYEQYF
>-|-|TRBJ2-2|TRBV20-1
TGCAGTGCTCTGAACACCGGGGAGCTGTTTTTT
CSALNTGELFF
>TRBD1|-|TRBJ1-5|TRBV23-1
TGCGCCAGCAGTCCTCCACGTCTACAGGGGTTGGAGCCCCAGCATTTT
CASSPPRLQGLEPQHF
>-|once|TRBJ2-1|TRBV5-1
TGCGCCAGCAGCTTGGAAGGGGGAAATGAGCAGTTCTTC
CASSLEGGNEQFF
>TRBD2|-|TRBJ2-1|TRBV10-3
TGTGCCATCAGTGAGTTACTAGCGAAAAGCTCCTACAATGAGCAGTTCTTC
CAISELLAKSSYNEQFF
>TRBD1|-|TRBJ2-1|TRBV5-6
TGTGCCAGCAGCACGGGACAGGGCTCCTACAATGAGCAGTTCTTC
CASSTGQGSYNEQFF
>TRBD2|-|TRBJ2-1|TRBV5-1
TGCGCCAGCAGCTTCGTACTAGCGGGCCTAAATGAGCAGTTCTTC
CASSFVLAGLNEQFF
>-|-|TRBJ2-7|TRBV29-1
TGCAGCGTTGTTGCCAGGGGCTACGAGCAGTACTTC
CSVVARGYEQYF